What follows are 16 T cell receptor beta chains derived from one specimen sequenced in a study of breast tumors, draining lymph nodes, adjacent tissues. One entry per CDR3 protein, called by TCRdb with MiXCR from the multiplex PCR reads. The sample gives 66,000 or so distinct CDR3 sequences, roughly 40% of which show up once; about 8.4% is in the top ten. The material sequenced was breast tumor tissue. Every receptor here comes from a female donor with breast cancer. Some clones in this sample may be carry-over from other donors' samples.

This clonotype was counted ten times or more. DNA for the CDR3: TGTGCCACCAGCCCTGCGGCGGGTGAAGAGACCCAGTACTTC. Protein sequence: CATSPAAGEETQYF. The V gene is TRBV24-1, the J gene TRBJ2-5, with D maybe TRBD2 (5 bases). There are 14 residues in the CDR3. Germline lookup yields CDR1 KGHDR and CDR2 SFDVKD. V was clipped by 7 bases and J by 3 bases, with 14 bases between them.

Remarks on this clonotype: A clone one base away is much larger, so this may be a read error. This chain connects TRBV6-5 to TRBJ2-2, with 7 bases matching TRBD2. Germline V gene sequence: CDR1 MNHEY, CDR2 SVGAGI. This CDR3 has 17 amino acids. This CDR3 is CASSHSNARTSTGELFF. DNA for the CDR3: TGTGCCAGCAGTCACTCTAATGCGCGGACTAGCACCGGGGAGCTGTTTTTT.

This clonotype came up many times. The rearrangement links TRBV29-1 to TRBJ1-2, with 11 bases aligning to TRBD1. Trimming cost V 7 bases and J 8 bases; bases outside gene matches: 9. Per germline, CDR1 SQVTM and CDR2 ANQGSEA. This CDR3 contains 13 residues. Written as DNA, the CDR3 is TGCAGCGCTGGGGACAGGGGGATGGGCGGCTACACCTTC. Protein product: CSAGDRGMGGYTF. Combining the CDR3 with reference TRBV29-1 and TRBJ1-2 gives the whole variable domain SAVISQKPSRDICQRGTSLTIQCQVDSQVTMMFWYRQQPGQSLTLIATANQGSEATYESGFVIDKFPISRPNLTFSTLTVSNMSPEDSSIYLCSAGDRGMGGYTFGSGTRLTVV.

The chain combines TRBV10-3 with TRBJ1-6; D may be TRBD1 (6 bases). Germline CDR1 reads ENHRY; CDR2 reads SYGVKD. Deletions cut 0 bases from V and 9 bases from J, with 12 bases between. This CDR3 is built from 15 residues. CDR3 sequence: CAISESGAGISPLHF. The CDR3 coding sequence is TGTGCCATCAGTGAGTCGGGGGCTGGGATTTCACCCCTCCACTTT.

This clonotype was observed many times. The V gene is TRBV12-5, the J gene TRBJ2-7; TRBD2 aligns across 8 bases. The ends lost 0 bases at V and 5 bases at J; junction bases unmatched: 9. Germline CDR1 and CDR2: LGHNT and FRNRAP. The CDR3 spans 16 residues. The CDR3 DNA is TGTGCTAGTGGTTTGGTACTCGGGGGGGGCTTCCACGAGCAGTACTTC. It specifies CASGLVLGGGFHEQYF. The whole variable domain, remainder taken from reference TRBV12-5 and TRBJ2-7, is DARVTQTPRHKVTEMGQEVTMRCQPILGHNTVFWYRQTMMQGLELLAYFRNRAPLDDSGMPKDRFSAEMPDATLATLKIQPSEPRDSAVYFCASGLVLGGGFHEQYFGPGTRLTVT.

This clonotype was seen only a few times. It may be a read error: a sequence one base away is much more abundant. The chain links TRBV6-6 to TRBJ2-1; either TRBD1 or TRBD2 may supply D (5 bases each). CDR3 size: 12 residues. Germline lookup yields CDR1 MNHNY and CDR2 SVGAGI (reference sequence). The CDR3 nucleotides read TGTGCCAGCAGTCTCAGGGACGTTTCCGAGTACTTC. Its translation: CASSLRDVSEYF.

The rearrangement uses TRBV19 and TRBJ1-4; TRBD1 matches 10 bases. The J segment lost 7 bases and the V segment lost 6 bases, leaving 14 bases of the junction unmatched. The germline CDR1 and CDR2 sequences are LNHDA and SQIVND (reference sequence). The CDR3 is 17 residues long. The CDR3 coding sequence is TGTGCCAGTAGAGGCCGCGGGACAGGGGCGCACGGTGAAAAACTGTTTTTT. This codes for CASRGRGTGAHGEKLFF.

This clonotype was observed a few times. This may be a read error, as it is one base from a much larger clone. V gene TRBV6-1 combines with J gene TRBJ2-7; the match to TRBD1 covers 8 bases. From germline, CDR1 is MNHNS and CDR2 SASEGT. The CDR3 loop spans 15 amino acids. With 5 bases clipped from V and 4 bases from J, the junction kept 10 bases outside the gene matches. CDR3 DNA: TGTGCCAGCAGTCAGACGGGACAGGACTTATACGAGCAGTACTTC. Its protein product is CASSQTGQDLYEQYF.

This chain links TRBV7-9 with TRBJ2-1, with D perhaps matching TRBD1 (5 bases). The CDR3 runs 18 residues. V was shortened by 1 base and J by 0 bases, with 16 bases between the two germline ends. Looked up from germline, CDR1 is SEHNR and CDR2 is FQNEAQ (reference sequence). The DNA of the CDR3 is TGTGCCAGCAGCTTAGGATTTAGGGGTCTCACCTCCTACAATGAGCAGTTCTTC. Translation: CASSLGFRGLTSYNEQFF.

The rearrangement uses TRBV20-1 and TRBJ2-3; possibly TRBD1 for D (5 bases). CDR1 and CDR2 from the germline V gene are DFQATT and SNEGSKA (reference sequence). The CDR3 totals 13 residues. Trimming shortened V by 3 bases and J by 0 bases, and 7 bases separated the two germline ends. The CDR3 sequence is CSASRASTDTQYF. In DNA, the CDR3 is TGCAGTGCTAGCAGGGCAAGCACAGATACGCAGTATTTT.

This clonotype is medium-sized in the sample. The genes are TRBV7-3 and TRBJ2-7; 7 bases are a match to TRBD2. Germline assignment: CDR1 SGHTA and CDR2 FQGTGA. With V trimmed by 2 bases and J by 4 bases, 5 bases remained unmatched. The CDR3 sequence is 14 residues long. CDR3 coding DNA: TGTGCCAGCAGCTTAGCGGGAGAGTTTTACGAGCAGTACTTC. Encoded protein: CASSLAGEFYEQYF.

The CDR3 reads CASSQWTLTDTLFF. The DNA for the CDR3 is TGTGCCAGCAGCCAATGGACTTTAACAGATACGCTGTTTTTT. The chain carries TRBV14 and TRBJ2-2, with a tentative D call TRBD2 (5 bases). V lost 2 bases, J lost 13 bases, and 17 bases lay in between. This CDR3 comprises 14 residues. The germline gives CDR1 SGHDN, CDR2 FVKESK.

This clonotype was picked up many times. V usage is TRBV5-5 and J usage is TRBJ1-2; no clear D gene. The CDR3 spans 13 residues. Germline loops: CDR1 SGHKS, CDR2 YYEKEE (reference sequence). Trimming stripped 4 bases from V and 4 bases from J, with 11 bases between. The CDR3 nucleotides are TGTGCCAGCAGCATTGAATCCCCCTATGGCTACACCTTC. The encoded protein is CASSIESPYGYTF. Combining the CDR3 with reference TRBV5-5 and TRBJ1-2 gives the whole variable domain DAGVTQSPTHLIKTRGQQVTLRCSPISGHKSVSWYQQVLGQGPQFIFQYYEKEERGRGNFPDRFSARQFPNYSSELNVNALLLGDSALYLCASSIESPYGYTFGSGTRLTVV.

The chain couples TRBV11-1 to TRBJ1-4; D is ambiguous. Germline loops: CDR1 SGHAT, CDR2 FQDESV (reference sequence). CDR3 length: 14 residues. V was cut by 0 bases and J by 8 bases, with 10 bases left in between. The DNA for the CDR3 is TGTGCCAGCAGCTTAGCACTAGCGGGGGAAAAACTGTTTTTT. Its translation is CASSLALAGEKLFF.

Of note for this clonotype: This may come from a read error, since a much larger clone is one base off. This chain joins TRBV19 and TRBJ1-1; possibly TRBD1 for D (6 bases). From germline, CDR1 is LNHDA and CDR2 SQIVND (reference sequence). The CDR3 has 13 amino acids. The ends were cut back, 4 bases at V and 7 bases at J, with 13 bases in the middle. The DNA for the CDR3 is TGTGCCAGTAGTAGGGTGGGGGGCAGTGAAGCTTTCTTT. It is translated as CASSRVGGSEAFF.

The CDR3 DNA reads TGTGCCAGCAGCCCTACCGACAGGGTGAACACTGAAGCTTTCTTT. It is translated as CASSPTDRVNTEAFF. The V call is TRBV6-5, the J call TRBJ1-1, with 7 positions matching TRBD1. Germline V gene data show CDR1 as MNHEY and CDR2 as SVGAGI. V shed 6 bases and J 0 bases; nucleotides not matched to a gene: 7. The CDR3 runs to 15 residues.